Described below is a single T cell receptor (beta chain) sequence and its context. The antigen is undetermined. This sample is part of a study of post-analysis software for immune sequencing data. Whole-study findings and limits: For normalized Chao1 diversity, multiple sclerosis patients scored significantly lower than controls did. Controls had lower frequencies than patients of roughly five TRBV segments, which included TRBV5-6, TRBV5-1 and TRBV20-1.

The library was made from cDNA and included unique molecular identifiers. With roughly 1 to 11 million T cells as the source, 400,000 to 550,000 cDNA molecules resulted. TCRdb re-called the PCR reads through MiXCR, storing one row per CDR3 protein. The repertoire has hundreds of thousands of distinct CDR3 sequences, roughly three fifths of them found once; the top ten carry about 11%. The CDR3 is made up of 15 amino acids. V was pared by 5 bases and J by 7 bases, with 18 bases between. Sequencing was performed on blood. The rearrangement links TRBV12-3 or TRBV12-4 to TRBJ2-1; D call uncertain. This TCR came from a girl under 10 years old with multiple sclerosis. CDR3 bases: TGTGCCAGCAGTCCACGGAAGGACCCGCGGAATGAGCAGTTCTTC. Its protein product is CASSPRKDPRNEQFF.